The 2 T cell receptor beta chains in this list originate from one sample, sequenced in a study of Tregs in tolerant kidney transplant recipients. Sequencing used immunoSEQ multiplex PCR; TCRdb keeps in-frame clones, though not all of them. The sample has roughly 99,000 clones, over 85% seen once. The sequenced sample was CD4+ T cells from blood, obtained before the transplant. The origin of the receptors is a human donor who received a combined kidney and bone marrow transplant.

With respect to this clone: Other DNA sequences from this sample encode an identical CDR3 as well. The rearrangement uses TRBV7-2 and TRBJ1-6; D perhaps matches TRBD1 (5 bases). Germline values: CDR1 SGHTA, CDR2 FQGNSA. Between the trimmed V and J ends, which lost 5 bases and 13 bases, there was a span of 21 bases. This CDR3 is 15 amino acids long. The chain's CDR3 is CASSPRAGRDSPLHF. The DNA of the CDR3 is TGTGCCAGCAGCCCTCGGGCAGGGCGGGACTCCCCCCTCCACTTT.

V is TRBV19 and J is TRBJ1-5; tentatively, D is TRBD1 (6 bases). Germline V CDR1 and CDR2: LNHDA, SQIVND (reference sequence). The CDR3 is 14 amino acids. Trimming took 5 bases from V and 1 from J, leaving 9 bases between them. The DNA of the CDR3 is TGTGCCAGTAGTGGCAGGGGAAGCAATCAGCCCCAGCATTTT. Residues: CASSGRGSNQPQHF.